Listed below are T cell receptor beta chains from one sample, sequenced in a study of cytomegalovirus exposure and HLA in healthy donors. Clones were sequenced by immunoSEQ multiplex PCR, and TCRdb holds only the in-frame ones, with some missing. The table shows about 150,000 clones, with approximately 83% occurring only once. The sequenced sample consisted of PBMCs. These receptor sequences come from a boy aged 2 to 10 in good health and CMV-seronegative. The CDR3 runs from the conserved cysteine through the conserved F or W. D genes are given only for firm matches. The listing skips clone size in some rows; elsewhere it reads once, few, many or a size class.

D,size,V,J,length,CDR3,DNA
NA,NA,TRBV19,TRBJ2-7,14,CATKYRVESYEQYF,TGTGCCACTAAATACCGGGTGGAAAGTTACGAGCAGTACTTC
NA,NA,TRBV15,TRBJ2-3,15,CATSRDGQPRDTQYF,TGTGCCACCAGCAGAGACGGACAGCCCAGAGATACGCAGTATTTT
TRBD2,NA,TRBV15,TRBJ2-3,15,CATSRDQRGKDTQYF,TGTGCCACCAGCAGAGATCAGCGGGGGAAAGATACGCAGTATTTT
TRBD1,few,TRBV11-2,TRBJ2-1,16,CASSLDRDRVYNEQFF,TGTGCCAGCAGCTTGGACCGGGACAGGGTGTACAATGAGCAGTTCTTC
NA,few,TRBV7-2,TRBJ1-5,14,CASSEDSFGQPQHF,TGTGCCAGCAGCGAGGACAGTTTTGGTCAGCCCCAGCATTTT
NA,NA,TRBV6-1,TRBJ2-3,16,CASSEMRAGGTDTQYF,TGTGCCAGCAGTGAAATGAGGGCAGGGGGGACAGATACGCAGTATTTT
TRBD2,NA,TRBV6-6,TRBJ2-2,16,CASSYPLAGGAGELFF,TGTGCCAGCAGTTACCCTCTAGCGGGAGGAGCCGGGGAGCTGTTTTTT
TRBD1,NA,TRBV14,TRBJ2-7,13,CASSAKAGGEQYF,TGTGCCAGCAGCGCTAAGGCAGGGGGCGAGCAGTACTTC
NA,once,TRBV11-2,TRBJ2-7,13,CASSLTTTYEQYF,TGTGCCAGCAGCTTAACCACAACCTACGAGCAGTACTTC
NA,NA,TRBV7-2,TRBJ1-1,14,CASSWGTPNTEAFF,TGTGCCAGCAGCTGGGGGACACCGAACACTGAAGCTTTCTTT
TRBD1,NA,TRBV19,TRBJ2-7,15,CASSPGQGDSYEQYF,TGTGCCAGTAGCCCGGGACAGGGTGACTCCTACGAGCAGTACTTC
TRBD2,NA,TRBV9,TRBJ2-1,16,CASSVGTSGGYNEQFF,TGTGCCAGCAGCGTAGGGACTAGCGGGGGTTACAATGAGCAGTTCTTC
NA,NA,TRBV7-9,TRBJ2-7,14,CASSFQGSPYEQYF,TGTGCCAGCAGCTTCCAGGGATCACCCTACGAGCAGTACTTC
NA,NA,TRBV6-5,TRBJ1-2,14,CASSYSGGPDGYTF,TGTGCCAGCAGTTACTCGGGGGGGCCGGATGGCTACACCTTC
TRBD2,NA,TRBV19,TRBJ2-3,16,CASSGASGLPGDTQYF,TGTGCCAGTAGTGGGGCTAGCGGACTACCGGGAGATACGCAGTATTTT
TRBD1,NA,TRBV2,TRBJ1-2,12,CASRTGGYGYTF,TGTGCCAGCAGAACAGGGGGCTATGGCTACACCTTC
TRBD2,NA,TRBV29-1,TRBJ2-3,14,CSVDLRGLRGKQYF,TGCAGCGTTGATTTGCGGGGTCTGCGGGGGAAGCAGTATTTT
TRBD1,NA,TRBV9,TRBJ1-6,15,CASSQDRGLNSPLHF,TGTGCCAGCAGCCAAGACAGGGGGCTAAATTCACCCCTCCACTTT
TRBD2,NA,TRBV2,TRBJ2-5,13,CASRAGGLGTQYF,TGTGCCAGCAGGGCGGGGGGGCTAGGGACCCAGTACTTC
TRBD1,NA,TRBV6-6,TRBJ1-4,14,CASSYGQGAPVPFF,TGTGCCAGCAGTTACGGACAGGGGGCCCCCGTGCCGTTTTTT
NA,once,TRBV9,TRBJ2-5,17,CASSLEPGLQGEETQYF,TGTGCCAGCAGCCTCGAACCGGGACTTCAGGGGGAGGAGACCCAGTACTTC
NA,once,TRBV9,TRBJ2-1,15,CASSDRDGGYNEQFF,TGTGCCAGCAGCGACAGGGACGGTGGCTACAATGAGCAGTTCTTC
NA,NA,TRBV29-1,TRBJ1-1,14,CSVEGGFPNTEAFF,TGCAGCGTTGAGGGGGGATTTCCCAACACTGAAGCTTTCTTT
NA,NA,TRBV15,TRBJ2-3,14,CATSRSDGTDTQYF,TGTGCCACCAGCAGAAGCGACGGTACGGATACGCAGTATTTT
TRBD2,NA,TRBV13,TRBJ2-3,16,CASSPGLAPGTDTQYF,TGTGCCAGCAGCCCAGGACTAGCCCCGGGCACAGATACGCAGTATTTT
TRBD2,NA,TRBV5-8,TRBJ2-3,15,CASSFRLATTDTQYF,TGTGCCAGCAGCTTTAGACTAGCTACCACAGATACGCAGTATTTT
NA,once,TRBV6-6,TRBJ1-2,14,CASSYGQGGYGYTF,TGTGCCAGCAGTTACGGGCAGGGCGGCTATGGCTACACCTTC